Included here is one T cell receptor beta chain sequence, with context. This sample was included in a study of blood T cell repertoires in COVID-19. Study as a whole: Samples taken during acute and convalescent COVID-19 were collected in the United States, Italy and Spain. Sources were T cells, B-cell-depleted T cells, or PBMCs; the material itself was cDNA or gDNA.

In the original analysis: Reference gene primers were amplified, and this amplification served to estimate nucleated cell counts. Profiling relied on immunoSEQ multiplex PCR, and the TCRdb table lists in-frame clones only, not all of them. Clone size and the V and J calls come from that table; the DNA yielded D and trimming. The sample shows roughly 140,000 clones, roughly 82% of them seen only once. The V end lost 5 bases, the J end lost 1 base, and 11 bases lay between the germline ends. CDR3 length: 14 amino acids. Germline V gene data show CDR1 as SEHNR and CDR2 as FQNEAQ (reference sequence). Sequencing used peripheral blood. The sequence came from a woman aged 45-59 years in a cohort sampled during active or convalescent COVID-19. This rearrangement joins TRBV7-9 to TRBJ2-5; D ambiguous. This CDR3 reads CASSPWAGQETQYF. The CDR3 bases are TGTGCCAGCAGCCCCTGGGCAGGCCAAGAGACCCAGTACTTC.